These 2 T cell receptor beta chains were sequenced from one sample in a study of blood T cell repertoires in COVID-19. Measured with immunoSEQ multiplex PCR; TCRdb has only the in-frame clones, and not every one. This sample has some 60,000 clones, with approximately 80% found just once. The material sequenced was peripheral blood. These receptors came from a woman older than 75 with acute or convalescent COVID-19.

This chain links TRBV3-1 (or the pseudogene TRBV3-2) with TRBJ2-1; D possibly corresponds to TRBD1 (6 bases). V dropped 5 bases and J dropped 2 bases, with 13 bases sitting between them. The CDR3 extends over 15 amino acids. In germline, CDR1 is LGHDT, CDR2 YNNKEL (reference sequence). As DNA, the CDR3 is TGTGCCAGCAGCGTACAACAGGGTACCTACAATGAGCAGTTCTTC. Residues: CASSVQQGTYNEQFF.

The gene calls are TRBV4-2 and TRBJ2-5, with 7 bases aligning to TRBD2. V gave up 3 bases and J gave up 1 base; unmatched junction bases: 8. Germline loops: CDR1 LGHNA, CDR2 YNFKEQ. The CDR3 runs to 16 residues. The CDR3 region is CASSQGGNAAQETQYF. CDR3 nucleotide sequence: TGTGCCAGCAGCCAGGGAGGGAATGCGGCCCAAGAGACCCAGTACTTC.